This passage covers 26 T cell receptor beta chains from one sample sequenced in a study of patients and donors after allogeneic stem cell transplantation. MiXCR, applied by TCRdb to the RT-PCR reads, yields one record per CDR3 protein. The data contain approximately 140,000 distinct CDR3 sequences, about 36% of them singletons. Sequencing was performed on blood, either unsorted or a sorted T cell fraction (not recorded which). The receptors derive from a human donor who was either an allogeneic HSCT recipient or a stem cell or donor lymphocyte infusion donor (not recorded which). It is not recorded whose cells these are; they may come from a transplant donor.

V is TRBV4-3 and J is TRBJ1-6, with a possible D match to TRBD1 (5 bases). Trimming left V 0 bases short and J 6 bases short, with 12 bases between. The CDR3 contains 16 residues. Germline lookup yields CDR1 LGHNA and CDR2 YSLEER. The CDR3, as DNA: TGCGCCAGCAGCCAAGAGCCGGGGCCCGGTAATTCACCCCTCCACTTT. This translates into CASSQEPGPGNSPLHF.

The CDR3 bases are TGTGCCAGCAGCTCCGGGACTAGCGGGGGCAGTATCACGGGGGAGCTGTTTTTT. As protein: CASSSGTSGGSITGELFF. J is TRBJ2-2 and V is TRBV5-5; 14 bases are shared with TRBD2. Germline CDR1 and CDR2: SGHKS and YYEKEE (reference sequence). V was clipped by 3 bases and J by 8 bases; unmatched bases: 12. The CDR3 length is 18 residues. The full variable domain, completed using reference TRBV5-5 and TRBJ2-2, is DAGVTQSPTHLIKTRGQQVTLRCSPISGHKSVSWYQQVLGQGPQFIFQYYEKEERGRGNFPDRFSARQFPNYSSELNVNALLLGDSALYLCASSSGTSGGSITGELFFGEGSRLTVL.

CDR3 loop: CASSPRGKYNEQFF. Here the CDR3 DNA reads TGTGCCAGCAGTCCCCGGGGGAAATACAATGAGCAGTTCTTC. The genes are TRBV2 and TRBJ2-1; perhaps TRBD2 as D (6 bases). The CDR3 totals 14 residues. Germline V gene lookup returns CDR1 SNHLY and CDR2 FYNNEI. Trimming left V 5 bases short and J 4 bases short, with 12 bases between. Supplemented by reference TRBV2 and TRBJ2-1, the full variable domain reads EPEVTQTPSHQVTQMGQEVILRCVPISNHLYFYWYRQILGQKVEFLVSFYNNEISEKSEIFDDQFSVERPDGSNFTLKIRSTKLEDSAMYFCASSPRGKYNEQFFGPGTRLTVL.

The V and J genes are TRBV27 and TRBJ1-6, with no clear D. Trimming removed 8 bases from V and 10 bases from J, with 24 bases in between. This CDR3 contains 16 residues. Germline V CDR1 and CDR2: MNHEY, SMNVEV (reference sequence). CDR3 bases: TGTGCCAGCGCCCCCACAGAGTGGACCCTCGGATCACCCCTCCACTTT. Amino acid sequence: CASAPTEWTLGSPLHF.

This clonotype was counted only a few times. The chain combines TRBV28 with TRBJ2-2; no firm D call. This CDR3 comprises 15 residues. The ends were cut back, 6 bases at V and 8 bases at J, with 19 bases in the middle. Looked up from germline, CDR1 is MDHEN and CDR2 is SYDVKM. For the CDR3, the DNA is TGTGCCAGCAGACCTCAAAGCTCTCCCGCAGGGGAGCTGTTTTTT. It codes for CASRPQSSPAGELFF.

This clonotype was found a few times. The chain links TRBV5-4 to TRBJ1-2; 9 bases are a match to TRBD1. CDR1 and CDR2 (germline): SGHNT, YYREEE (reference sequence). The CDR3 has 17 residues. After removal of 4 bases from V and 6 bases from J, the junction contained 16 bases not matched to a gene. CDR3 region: CASSQGTGLTSNNGYTF. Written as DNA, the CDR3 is TGTGCCAGCAGCCAGGGGACAGGGCTTACGTCAAACAATGGCTACACCTTC.

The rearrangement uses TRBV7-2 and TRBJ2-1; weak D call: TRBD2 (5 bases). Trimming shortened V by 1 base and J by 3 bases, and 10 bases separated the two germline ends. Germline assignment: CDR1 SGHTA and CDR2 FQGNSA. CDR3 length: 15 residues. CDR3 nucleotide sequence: TGTGCCAGCAGCTTAGGAATCGGGGACTACAATGAGCAGTTCTTC. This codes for CASSLGIGDYNEQFF.

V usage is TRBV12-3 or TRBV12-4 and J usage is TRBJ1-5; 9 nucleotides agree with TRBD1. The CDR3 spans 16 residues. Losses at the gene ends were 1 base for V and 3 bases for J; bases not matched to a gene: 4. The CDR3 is CASSLGGQGFNQPQHF. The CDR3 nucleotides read TGTGCCAGCAGTTTAGGGGGACAGGGTTTCAATCAGCCCCAGCATTTT.

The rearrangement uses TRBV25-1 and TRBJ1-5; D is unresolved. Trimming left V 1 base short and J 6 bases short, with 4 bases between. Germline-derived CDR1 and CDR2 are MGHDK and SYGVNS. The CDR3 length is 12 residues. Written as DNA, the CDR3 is TGTGCCAGCAGTGAATCCATTCAGCCCCAGCATTTT. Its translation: CASSESIQPQHF. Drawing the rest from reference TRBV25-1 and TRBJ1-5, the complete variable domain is EADIYQTPRYLVIGTGKKITLECSQTMGHDKMYWYQQDPGMELHLIHYSYGVNSTEKGDLSSESTVSRIRTEHFPLTLESARPSHTSQYLCASSESIQPQHFGDGTRLSIL.

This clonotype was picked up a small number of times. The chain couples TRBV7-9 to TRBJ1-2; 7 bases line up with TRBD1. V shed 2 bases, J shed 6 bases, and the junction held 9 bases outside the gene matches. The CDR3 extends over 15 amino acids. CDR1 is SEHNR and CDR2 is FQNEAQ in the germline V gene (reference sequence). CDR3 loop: CASSLQAGGLDGYTF. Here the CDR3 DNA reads TGTGCCAGCAGCTTACAGGCAGGGGGATTGGATGGCTACACCTTC.

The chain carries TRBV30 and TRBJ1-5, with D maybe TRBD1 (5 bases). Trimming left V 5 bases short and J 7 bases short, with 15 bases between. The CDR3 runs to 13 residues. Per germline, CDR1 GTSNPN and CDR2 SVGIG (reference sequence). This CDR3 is CAWQKGQGQPQHF. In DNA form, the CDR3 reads TGTGCCTGGCAAAAGGGGCAGGGCCAGCCCCAGCATTTT.

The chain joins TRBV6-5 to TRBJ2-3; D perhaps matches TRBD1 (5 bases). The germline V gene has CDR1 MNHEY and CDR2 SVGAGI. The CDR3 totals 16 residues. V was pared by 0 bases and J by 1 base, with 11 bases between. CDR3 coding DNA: TGTGCCAGCAGTTACTCCGGCAGGGTGGGCACAGATACGCAGTATTTT. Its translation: CASSYSGRVGTDTQYF.

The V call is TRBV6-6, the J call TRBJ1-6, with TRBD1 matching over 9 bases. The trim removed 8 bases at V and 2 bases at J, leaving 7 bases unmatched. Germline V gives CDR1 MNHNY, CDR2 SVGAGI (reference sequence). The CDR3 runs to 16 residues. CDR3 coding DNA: TGTGCCAGCGAACAGGGGGCCAGGGCCTATAATTCACCCCTCCACTTT. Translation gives CASEQGARAYNSPLHF.

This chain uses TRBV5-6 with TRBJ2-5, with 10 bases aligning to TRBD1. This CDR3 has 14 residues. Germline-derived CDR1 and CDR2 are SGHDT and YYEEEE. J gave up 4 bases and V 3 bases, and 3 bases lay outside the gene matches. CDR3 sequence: CASSWGTGAETQYF. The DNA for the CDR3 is TGTGCCAGCAGCTGGGGGACAGGGGCAGAGACCCAGTACTTC.

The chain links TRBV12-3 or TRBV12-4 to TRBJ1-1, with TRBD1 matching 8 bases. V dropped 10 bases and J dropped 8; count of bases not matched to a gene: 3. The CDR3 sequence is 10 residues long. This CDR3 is CATGGREAFF. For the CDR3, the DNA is TGTGCCACAGGGGGCCGCGAAGCTTTCTTT.

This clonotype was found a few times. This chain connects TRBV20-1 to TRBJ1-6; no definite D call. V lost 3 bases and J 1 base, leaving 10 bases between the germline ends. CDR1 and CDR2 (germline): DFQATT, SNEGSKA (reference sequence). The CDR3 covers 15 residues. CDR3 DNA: TGCAGTGCTAGGTGGACCGAGTCCTATAATTCACCCCTCCACTTT. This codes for CSARWTESYNSPLHF.

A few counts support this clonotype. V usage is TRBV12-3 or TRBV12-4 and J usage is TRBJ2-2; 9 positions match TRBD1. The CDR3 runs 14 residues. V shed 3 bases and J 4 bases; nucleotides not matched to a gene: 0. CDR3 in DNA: TGTGCCAGCAGTTTGACAGGGGGCACCGGGGAGCTGTTTTTT. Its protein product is CASSLTGGTGELFF.

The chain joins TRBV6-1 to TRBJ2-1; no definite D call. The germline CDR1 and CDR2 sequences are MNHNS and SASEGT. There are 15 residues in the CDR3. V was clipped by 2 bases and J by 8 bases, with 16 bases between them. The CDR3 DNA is TGTGCCAGCAGTGAAAGGTGGGGAAGCGTCGATGAGCAGTTCTTC. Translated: CASSERWGSVDEQFF.

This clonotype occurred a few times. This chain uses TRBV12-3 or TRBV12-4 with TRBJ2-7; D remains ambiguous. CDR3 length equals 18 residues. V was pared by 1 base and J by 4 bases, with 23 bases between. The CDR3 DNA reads TGTGCCAGCAGTTTAGGGGCCCCTACCACCCTGTTAGTTTACGAGCAGTACTTC. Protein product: CASSLGAPTTLLVYEQYF.

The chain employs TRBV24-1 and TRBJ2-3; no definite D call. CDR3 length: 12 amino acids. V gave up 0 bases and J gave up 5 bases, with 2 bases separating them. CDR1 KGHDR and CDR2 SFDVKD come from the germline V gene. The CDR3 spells CATSDLIDTQYF. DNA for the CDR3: TGTGCCACCAGTGATTTGATAGATACGCAGTATTTT.

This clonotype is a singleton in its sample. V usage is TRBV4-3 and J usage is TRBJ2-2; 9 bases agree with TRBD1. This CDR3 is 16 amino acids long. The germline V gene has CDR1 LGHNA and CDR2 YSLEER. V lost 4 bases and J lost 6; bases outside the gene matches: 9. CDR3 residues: CASSRRGTGFAGELFF. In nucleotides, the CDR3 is TGCGCCAGCAGCCGACGGGGGACAGGGTTCGCCGGGGAGCTGTTTTTT.

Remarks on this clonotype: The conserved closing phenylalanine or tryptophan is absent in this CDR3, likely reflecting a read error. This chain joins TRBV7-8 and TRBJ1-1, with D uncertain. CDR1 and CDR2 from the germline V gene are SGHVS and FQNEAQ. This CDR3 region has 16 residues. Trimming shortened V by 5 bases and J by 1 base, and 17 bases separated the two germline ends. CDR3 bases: TGTGCCAGCAGCGATCCACTTGGGAGACGGAACACTGAAGCTTTCTTG. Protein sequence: CASSDPLGRRNTEAFL.

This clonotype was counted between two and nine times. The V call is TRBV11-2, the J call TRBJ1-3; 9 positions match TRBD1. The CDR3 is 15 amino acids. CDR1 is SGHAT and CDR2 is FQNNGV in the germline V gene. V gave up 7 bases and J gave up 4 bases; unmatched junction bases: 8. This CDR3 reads CASTWDRVHGNTIYF. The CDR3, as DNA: TGTGCCAGCACCTGGGACAGGGTACACGGAAACACCATATATTTT.

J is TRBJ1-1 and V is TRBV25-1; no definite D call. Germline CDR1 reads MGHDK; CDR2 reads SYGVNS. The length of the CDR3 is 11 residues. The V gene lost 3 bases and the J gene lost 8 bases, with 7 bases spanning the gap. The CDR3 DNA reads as TGTGCCAGCAGTGACGGGAGAGAAGCTTTCTTT. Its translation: CASSDGREAFF.

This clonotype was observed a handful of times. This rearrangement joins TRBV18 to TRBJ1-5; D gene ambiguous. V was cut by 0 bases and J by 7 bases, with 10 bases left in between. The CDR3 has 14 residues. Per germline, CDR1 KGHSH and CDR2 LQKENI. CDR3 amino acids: CASSPPGGYQPQHF. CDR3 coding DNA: TGTGCCAGCTCACCACCGGGCGGGTACCAGCCCCAGCATTTT.

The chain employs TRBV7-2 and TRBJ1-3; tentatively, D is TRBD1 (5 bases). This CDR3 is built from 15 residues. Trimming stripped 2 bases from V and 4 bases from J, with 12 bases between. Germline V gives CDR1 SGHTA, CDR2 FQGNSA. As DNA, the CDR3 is TGTGCCAGCAGCTTACGGCAGGAGGGGGGAAACACCATATATTTT. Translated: CASSLRQEGGNTIYF.